This TCR beta chain appears in the sequencing data of a study of blood T cell repertoires in COVID-19. About the study: Italy, Spain and the United States were the sources of the convalescent and acute COVID-19 samples.

Per the original methods: Reference gene primers were amplified, and this amplification served to estimate nucleated cell counts. Only in-frame clones appear in the TCRdb table, and some are missing; sequencing was by immunoSEQ multiplex PCR. Clone size and the V and J calls come from that table; the DNA yielded D and trimming. The data hold about 27,000 clones, with 85% to 90% observed a single time. The sequenced sample was peripheral blood. This TCR derives from a man aged 65 to 85 with active COVID-19.

Here the CDR3 reads CASSVYRSGSNQPQHF. CDR3 coding DNA: TGTGCCAGCAGTGTTTATAGGTCAGGGAGCAATCAGCCCCAGCATTTT. This chain uses TRBV2 with TRBJ1-5, with a possible D match to TRBD1 (5 bases). The CDR3 has 16 amino acids. V gave up 4 bases and J gave up 1 base, with 14 bases separating them. In germline, CDR1 is SNHLY, CDR2 FYNNEI. The variable domain in full, completed from reference TRBV2 and TRBJ1-5, reads EPEVTQTPSHQVTQMGQEVILRCVPISNHLYFYWYRQILGQKVEFLVSFYNNEISEKSEIFDDQFSVERPDGSNFTLKIRSTKLEDSAMYFCASSVYRSGSNQPQHFGDGTRLSIL.